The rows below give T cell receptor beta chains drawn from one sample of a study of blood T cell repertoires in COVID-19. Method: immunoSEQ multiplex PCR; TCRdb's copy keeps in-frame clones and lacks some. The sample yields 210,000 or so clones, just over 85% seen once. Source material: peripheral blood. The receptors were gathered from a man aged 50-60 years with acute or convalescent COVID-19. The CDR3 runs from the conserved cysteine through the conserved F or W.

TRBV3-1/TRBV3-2,CASSQGWLAGGRVTDTQYF
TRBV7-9,CASSVQGDEQFF
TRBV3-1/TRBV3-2,CASSLPGQGINEQYF
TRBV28,CASSPQGTEAFF
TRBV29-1,CSVERGNVLAFF
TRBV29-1,CSVNRDNEQFF
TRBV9,CASSVAREAFF
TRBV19,CASSISAYQQGYTF
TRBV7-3,CASSPGQGAHYGYTF
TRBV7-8,CASSFPGVTGNTIYF
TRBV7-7,CASSVITGTPRLRAGYTF
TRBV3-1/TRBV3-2,CASSPGRVGYEQYF
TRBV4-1,CASSPGQLNQPQHF
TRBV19,CASSISISGGQRTQYF
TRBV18,CASSQNSVGADPQHF
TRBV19,CASSMRQGVIGNTIYF
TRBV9,CASSVGTSGANEQFF
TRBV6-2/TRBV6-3,CASSYSQEVSGYTF
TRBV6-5,CASSVAGGYNEQFF